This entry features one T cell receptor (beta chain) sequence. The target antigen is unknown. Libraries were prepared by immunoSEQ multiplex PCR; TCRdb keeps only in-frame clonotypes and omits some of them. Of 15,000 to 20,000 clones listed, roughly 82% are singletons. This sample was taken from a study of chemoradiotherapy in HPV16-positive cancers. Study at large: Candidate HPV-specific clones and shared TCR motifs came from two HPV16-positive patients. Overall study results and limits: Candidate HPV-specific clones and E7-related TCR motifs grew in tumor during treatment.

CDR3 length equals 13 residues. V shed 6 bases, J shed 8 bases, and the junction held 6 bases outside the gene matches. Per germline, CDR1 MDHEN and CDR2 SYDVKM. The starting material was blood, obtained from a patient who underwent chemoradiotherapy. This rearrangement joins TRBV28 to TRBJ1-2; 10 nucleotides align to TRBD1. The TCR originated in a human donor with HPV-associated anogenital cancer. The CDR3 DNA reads TGTGCCAGCAGGTCGACAGGGGGCCAGGGCTACACCTTC. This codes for CASRSTGGQGYTF.